These 19 T cell receptor beta chains were sequenced from one sample in a study of shared clonotypes between healthy human individuals. The data were produced by immunoSEQ multiplex PCR, yet TCRdb's version contains in-frame clones alone and is incomplete. The repertoire includes a few hundred thousand clones, approximately 97% of them detected once, and approximately 0.057% sits in the top ten. The sequencing sample was made of naive CD4+ T cells sorted from blood. Subset described: CD45RA+ positively selected. Source of these receptors: a woman between 25 and 40 years old in good health.

This chain joins TRBV28 and TRBJ1-2; no firm D call. The CDR3 sequence is 15 residues long. Trimming removed 3 bases at V and 2 bases at J, with 13 bases between. Germline V lookup: CDR1 MDHEN, CDR2 SYDVKM. The CDR3 DNA reads as TGTGCCAGCAGTTTTAGTTCCACGAACAACTATGGCTACACCTTC. Protein product: CASSFSSTNNYGYTF.

The chain carries TRBV28 and TRBJ2-3; 9 bases fit TRBD2. Germline V gene sequence: CDR1 MDHEN, CDR2 SYDVKM. This CDR3 contains 17 residues. J was trimmed by 1 base and V by 6 bases; bases with no gene match: 11. The CDR3: CASSGGSGSWGTDTQYF. In DNA form, the CDR3 reads TGTGCCAGCAGCGGGGGTAGCGGGAGCTGGGGCACAGATACGCAGTATTTT.

V usage is TRBV6-5 and J usage is TRBJ2-7, with 7 nucleotides matching TRBD1. Trimming at V came to 8 bases and at J to 1 base, leaving 8 bases not matched to a gene. From germline, CDR1 is MNHEY and CDR2 SVGAGI. The CDR3 runs 14 residues. CDR3 residues: CASRTDRSSYEQYF. As DNA, the CDR3 is TGTGCCAGCCGAACGGACAGGTCTTCCTACGAGCAGTACTTC.

The chain carries TRBV6-6 and TRBJ2-7, with unresolved D. V was shortened by 6 bases and J by 4 bases, with 10 bases between the two germline ends. The germline V gene encodes CDR1 MNHNY and CDR2 SVGAGI (reference sequence). CDR3 length equals 12 residues. This chain's CDR3 is CASSPDGYEQYF. In DNA, the CDR3 is TGTGCCAGCAGCCCCGACGGGTACGAGCAGTACTTC.

This rearrangement joins TRBV5-1 to TRBJ2-1; D is perhaps TRBD2 (6 bases). V lost 1 base, J lost 6 bases, and 17 bases lay in between. From germline, CDR1 is SGHRS and CDR2 YFSETQ. The CDR3 runs 16 residues. CDR3 region: CASSLYSGVTPNEQFF. The CDR3 DNA is TGCGCCAGCAGCTTGTACTCGGGAGTAACCCCCAATGAGCAGTTCTTC. The full variable domain, rest sourced from reference TRBV5-1 and TRBJ2-1, is KAGVTQTPRYLIKTRGQQVTLSCSPISGHRSVSWYQQTPGQGLQFLFEYFSETQRNKGNFPGRFSGRQFSNSRSEMNVSTLELGDSALYLCASSLYSGVTPNEQFFGPGTRLTVL.

The V and J genes are TRBV28 and TRBJ2-5; 10 nucleotides align to TRBD2. The DNA end lines up better with TRBJ2-7; the J call may be wrong. Germline V lookup: CDR1 MDHEN, CDR2 SYDVKM. The CDR3 has 15 amino acids. CDR3 amino acids: CASSDQAGGSYEQYF. For the CDR3, the DNA is TGTGCCAGCAGTGATCAAGCGGGAGGGTCGTACGAGCAGTACTTC.

This clone was found once. The chain recombines TRBV11-3 with TRBJ2-1; unclear D gene. V lost 5 bases, J lost 6 bases, and 17 bases lay in between. Germline V lookup: CDR1 SGHNT, CDR2 YENEEA. This CDR3 is built from 15 residues. CDR3 residues: CASSPGGSLFNEQFF. CDR3 DNA sequence: TGTGCCAGCAGCCCCGGTGGCAGCCTTTTCAATGAGCAGTTCTTC.

The gene calls are TRBV28 and TRBJ2-7, with 9 positions matching TRBD2. CDR3 length equals 14 residues. After removal of 6 bases from V and 2 bases from J, the junction contained 5 bases not matched to a gene. CDR1 and CDR2 (germline): MDHEN, SYDVKM. As DNA, the CDR3 is TGTGCCAGCAGGGGGACTAGCCGAGCCTACGAGCAGTACTTC. Residues: CASRGTSRAYEQYF.

CDR3 DNA sequence: TGTGCCAGCAGCTTGTGGGGACAGGAGCAGGGAGAGACCCAGTACTTC. This translates into CASSLWGQEQGETQYF. The V call is TRBV5-5, the J call TRBJ2-5; 8 bases fit TRBD1. The CDR3 loop spans 16 amino acids. The ends lost 1 base at V and 4 bases at J; junction bases unmatched: 9. CDR1 and CDR2 (germline): SGHKS, YYEKEE (reference sequence).

As DNA, the CDR3 is TGCGCCAGCAGCCCGACAATTGAGCAGTTCTTC. This sequence encodes CASSPTIEQFF. V gene TRBV10-2 combines with J gene TRBJ2-1, with D uncertain. Germline V gene data show CDR1 as WSHSY and CDR2 as SAAADI. This CDR3 contains 11 residues. V lost 6 bases to trimming and J lost 9 bases, with 9 bases between them.

The V gene is TRBV28, the J gene TRBJ2-6; TRBD1 matches at 7 bases. Germline V gene lookup returns CDR1 MDHEN and CDR2 SYDVKM. The CDR3 has 19 residues. V lost 4 bases to trimming and J lost 0 bases; unmatched junction nucleotides: 12. The CDR3 DNA reads TGTGCCAGCAGTTCCCACAGGGGCCCCTGGAGCTCTGGGGCCAACGTCCTGACTTTC. This encodes CASSSHRGPWSSGANVLTF.

This clone has just one count. The gene calls are TRBV5-1 and TRBJ2-1, with TRBD2 matching over 7 bases. CDR1 and CDR2 from the germline V gene are SGHRS and YFSETQ. V gave up 1 base and J gave up 12 bases; unmatched junction bases: 1. CDR3 size: 11 residues. The CDR3 is CASSLTGGQFF. The CDR3 DNA follows: TGCGCCAGCAGCTTGACGGGAGGGCAGTTCTTC.

The V gene is TRBV2, the J gene TRBJ2-5; D possibly corresponds to TRBD2 (5 bases). The J call may be mistaken, given a closer DNA end match to TRBJ2-7. Germline CDR1 SNHLY, CDR2 FYNNEI. This CDR3 comprises 12 residues. This CDR3 reads CASSTRDYEQYF. The CDR3 coding sequence is TGTGCCAGCAGCACTAGAGACTACGAGCAGTACTTC.

The chain has TRBV30 and TRBJ2-2, with 7 bases identical to TRBD2. Germline V lookup: CDR1 GTSNPN, CDR2 SVGIG (reference sequence). After removal of 5 bases from V and 2 bases from J, the junction contained 8 bases not matched to a gene. CDR3 size: 15 residues. The CDR3 spells CAWYGRAGNTGELFF. The CDR3 DNA is TGTGCCTGGTATGGTCGAGCGGGAAACACCGGGGAGCTGTTTTTT. Combining the CDR3 with reference TRBV30 and TRBJ2-2 gives the whole variable domain SQTIHQWPATLVQPVGSPLSLECTVEGTSNPNLYWYRQAAGRGLQLLFYSVGIGQISSEVPQNLSASRPQDRQFILSSKKLLLSDSGFYLCAWYGRAGNTGELFFGEGSRLTVL.

This chain uses TRBV12-5 with TRBJ2-3; TRBD2 aligns across 9 bases. The CDR3 loop spans 17 amino acids. V trimming: 1 base; J trimming: 1 base; junction bases outside the gene matches: 6. The germline V gene encodes CDR1 LGHNT and CDR2 FRNRAP. Written as DNA, the CDR3 is TGTGCTAGTGGTTTGGGCGGGACTAGCTCCGGCACAGATACGCAGTATTTT. Protein: CASGLGGTSSGTDTQYF.

This chain joins TRBV25-1 and TRBJ2-7; the D call may be TRBD1 or TRBD2 (5 bases each). The CDR3 consists of 12 residues. Trimming cost V 3 bases and J 5 bases, with 8 bases left between them. Germline lookup yields CDR1 MGHDK and CDR2 SYGVNS. The DNA for the CDR3 is TGTGCCAGCAGTGAGGGGGTCCACGAGCAGTACTTC. It translates to CASSEGVHEQYF.

The chain links TRBV5-4 to TRBJ2-3; 13 bases match TRBD2. The CDR3 extends over 16 amino acids. V lost 3 bases to trimming and J lost 2 bases; unmatched junction nucleotides: 3. CDR1 SGHNT and CDR2 YYREEE come from the germline V gene (reference sequence). DNA of the CDR3: TGTGCCAGCAGCTCAGGACTAGCGGGAGTCACAGATACGCAGTATTTT. It translates to CASSSGLAGVTDTQYF.

This rearrangement joins TRBV28 to TRBJ1-4; D gene unclear. The germline V and J ends were trimmed by 4 bases and 1 base, with 10 bases remaining between them. Germline V gene data show CDR1 as MDHEN and CDR2 as SYDVKM. This CDR3 contains 15 residues. The CDR3 is CASSWRMRTNEKLFF. CDR3 in DNA: TGTGCCAGCAGTTGGAGAATGCGAACTAATGAAAAACTGTTTTTT.

J is TRBJ2-7 and V is TRBV28, with 8 bases aligning to TRBD2. The CDR3 has 16 amino acids. Germline CDR1 MDHEN, CDR2 SYDVKM. The junction had 8 bases not matched to a gene; V was cut back by 4 bases and J by 0 bases. CDR3 in amino acids: CASSSATSDSSYEQYF. DNA for the CDR3: TGTGCCAGCAGTTCGGCGACTAGCGACAGCTCCTACGAGCAGTACTTC. Complete variable domain (other parts from reference TRBV28 and TRBJ2-7): DVKVTQSSRYLVKRTGEKVFLECVQDMDHENMFWYRQDPGLGLRLIYFSYDVKMKEKGDIPEGYSVSREKKERFSLILESASTNQTSMYLCASSSATSDSSYEQYFGPGTRLTVT.